This T cell receptor beta chain came from a study of graft-versus-host responses after intestinal transplantation. This clone has only one observation. Its antigen is not known. Germline V gene sequence: CDR1 SGHVS, CDR2 FNYEAQ. There are 14 residues in the CDR3. J was trimmed by 6 bases and V by 2 bases; bases with no gene match: 3. Sequenced by immunoSEQ multiplex PCR; TCRdb stores in-frame clones only, minus some. The repertoire holds about 97,000 clones, with around 92% as singletons. The chain is built from TRBV7-6 and TRBJ2-1, with 8 bases fitting TRBD2. The receptor comes from a human donor who was the organ donor for an intestinal transplant. The sample consisted of unstimulated CD8+ T cells sorted from spleen or lymph node cells, taken before transplant. Here the CDR3 reads CASSLFSGGNEQFF. In DNA form, the CDR3 reads TGTGCCAGCAGCTTATTCAGCGGGGGCAATGAGCAGTTCTTC.